The sequence of this T cell receptor beta chain was determined in a study of cytomegalovirus exposure and HLA in healthy donors. V was pared by 4 bases and J by 8 bases, with 15 bases between. Germline CDR1 is SGHDT and CDR2 is YYEEEE. The CDR3 length is 14 residues. General study points: The later analysis indicated that the majority of CMV-associated TCR beta chains appeared HLA-restricted. Later analysis identified a missense DCLRE1C variant that was linked to TCR beta V- and J-gene trimming. Reportedly, diagnosis of cytomegalovirus status by the classifier showed high specificity and sensitivity.

This clone came up a few times. Its target is not known. The primer mix had 60 Vbeta and 13 Jbeta primers. Measured with immunoSEQ multiplex PCR; TCRdb has only the in-frame clones, and not every one. In the table there are fewer than 130,000 clones, 60% to 85% of which are singletons. The V and J genes are TRBV5-6 and TRBJ1-4; tentative D call: TRBD1 (6 bases). This clonotype originated in a female donor in good health and CMV-seropositive. The sequenced sample consisted of PBMCs. CDR3 coding DNA: TGTGCCAGCAGCGAAGGGGGAAGTGGGGAAAAACTGTTTTTT. Its protein is CASSEGGSGEKLFF.